This passage covers 8 T cell receptor beta chains from one sample sequenced in a study of blood T cell repertoires in COVID-19. The protocol was immunoSEQ multiplex PCR, while the TCRdb copy is restricted to in-frame clones and leaves out a portion. This table has 150,000 or so clones, under 95% appearing once. Sequencing was carried out using peripheral blood. Source of these receptors: a man between 60 and 75 years old with active or convalescent COVID-19.

This CDR3 is CASRKGQGYSYEQYF. CDR3 bases: TGTGCCAGCAGGAAGGGACAGGGATACTCCTACGAGCAGTACTTC. V and J are TRBV14 and TRBJ2-7, with TRBD1 matching 9 bases. The CDR3 extends over 15 amino acids. Germline assignment: CDR1 SGHDN and CDR2 FVKESK. V lost 6 bases to trimming and J lost 0 bases; unmatched junction nucleotides: 6.

The CDR3 sequence: CASSLEGTGFQHYGYTF. The DNA of the CDR3 is TGTGCCAGCAGCTTAGAGGGGACAGGGTTTCAGCACTATGGCTACACCTTC. The chain carries TRBV13 and TRBJ1-2, with 9 bases matching TRBD1. Trimming removed 1 base from V and 3 bases from J; junction bases left unmatched: 9. The CDR3 is 17 amino acids. Germline CDR1 reads PRHDT; CDR2 reads FYEKMQ (reference sequence).

This sequence joins TRBV5-1 and TRBJ2-2, with 13 nucleotides matching TRBD2. CDR1 is SGHRS and CDR2 is YFSETQ in the germline V gene. V was pared by 2 bases and J by 4 bases, with 11 bases of the junction left unmatched. The CDR3 is 19 amino acids. The DNA for the CDR3 is TGCGCCAGCAGCTTCCAGTCCACTAGCGGGAGGGCCCTCACCGGGGAGCTGTTTTTT. This translates into CASSFQSTSGRALTGELFF.

This clone has only one observation. The chain has TRBV21-1 and TRBJ1-3; the listed D gene, TRBD1, was not tested against the DNA. TRBV21-1 is classified as a pseudogene. The CDR3 runs to 15 residues. CDR3 loop: CASSNGRAPGNTIYF. The CDR3 region has the DNA TGTGCCAGCAGCAACGGCAGGGCACCTGGAAACACCATATATTTT.

The chain recombines TRBV3-1 (or the pseudogene TRBV3-2) with TRBJ1-5; 9 nucleotides align to TRBD1. Trimming removed 4 bases from V and 4 bases from J; junction bases left unmatched: 8. Germline values: CDR1 LGHDT, CDR2 YNNKEL (reference sequence). This CDR3 has 16 residues. CDR3 coding DNA: TGTGCCAGCAGCCCGGCGGGCGGGACAGGGAATCAGCCCCAGCATTTT. It is translated as CASSPAGGTGNQPQHF.

The chain is built from TRBV23-1 and TRBJ2-7; TRBD2 aligns across 10 bases. TRBV23-1 has ORF status, its function being uncertain. This CDR3 has 18 amino acids. With V trimmed by 4 bases and J by 0 bases, 12 bases remained unmatched. CDR3 amino acids: CASSPAPSGSTSSYEQYF. CDR3 bases: TGCGCCAGCAGTCCAGCGCCTAGCGGGAGTACCAGCTCCTACGAGCAGTACTTC.

CDR3 in amino acids: CASSDRDSRTPQHF. The CDR3 bases are TGTGCCAGCAGTGATCGGGACTCAAGAACGCCCCAGCATTTT. The chain is built from TRBV6-1 and TRBJ1-5; D may be TRBD1 (5 bases). The ends were cut back, 3 bases at V and 9 bases at J, with 15 bases in the middle. The CDR3 is made up of 14 amino acids. CDR1 is MNHNS, CDR2 SASEGT, per germline.

The rearrangement uses TRBV14 and TRBJ1-1, with 9 bases lining up with TRBD1. V was clipped by 0 bases and J by 1 base; unmatched bases: 9. Looked up from germline, CDR1 is SGHDN and CDR2 is FVKESK. CDR3 length: 18 amino acids. The CDR3 spells CASSQDPSRTGENTEAFF. CDR3 DNA sequence: TGTGCCAGCAGCCAAGATCCTTCACGGACAGGGGAGAACACTGAAGCTTTCTTT.